This T cell receptor beta chain was found in a study of T cells in Graves' hyperthyroidism and ophthalmopathy. Researchers barred patients who had uncontrolled infection, other autoimmune disease, pregnancy or lactation. The authors took PBMCs from roughly 9.7 ml fresh peripheral blood. The study, taken as a whole, reports: Classification by a 13 V-J model distinguished ophthalmopathy from stable hyperthyroidism. Most thyroid clonotypes that were expanded above 0.001 also turned up in blood.

CDR3 length equals 12 residues. V was pared by 2 bases and J by 6 bases, with 7 bases between. Looked up from germline, CDR1 is MNHEY and CDR2 is SVGEGT. This clonotype was counted many times. Its target is not known. RNA transcripts gave rise to amplified TCR beta CDR3 regions. During a first-round RT-PCR of the TCR CDR3, the HTBI primer set was used. MiXCR, applied by TCRdb to the multiplex PCR reads, yields one record per CDR3 protein. The data contain about 610,000 distinct CDR3 sequences, roughly 15% of them singletons. Sequenced sample: blood. This clonotype was sampled from a woman between 40 and 55 years old with Graves' ophthalmopathy. This chain connects TRBV6-2 or TRBV6-3 to TRBJ1-2; no firm D call. The CDR3 spells CASSYDPDGYTF. In nucleotides, the CDR3 is TGTGCCAGCAGTTACGACCCCGATGGCTACACCTTC.